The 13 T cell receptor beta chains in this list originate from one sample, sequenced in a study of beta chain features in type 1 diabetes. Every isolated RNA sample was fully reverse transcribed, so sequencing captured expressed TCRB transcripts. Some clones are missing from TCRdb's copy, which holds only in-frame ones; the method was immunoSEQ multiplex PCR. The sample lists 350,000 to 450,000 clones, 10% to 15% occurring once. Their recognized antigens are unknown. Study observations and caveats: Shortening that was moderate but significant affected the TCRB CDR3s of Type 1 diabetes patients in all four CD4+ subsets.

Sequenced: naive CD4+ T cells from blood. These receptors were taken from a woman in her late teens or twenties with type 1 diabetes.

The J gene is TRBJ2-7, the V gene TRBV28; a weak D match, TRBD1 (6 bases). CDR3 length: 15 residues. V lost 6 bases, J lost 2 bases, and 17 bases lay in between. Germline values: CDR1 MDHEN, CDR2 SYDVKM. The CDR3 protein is CASRAQDSVPYEQYF. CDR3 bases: TGTGCCAGCAGGGCCCAGGACAGCGTACCCTACGAGCAGTACTTC. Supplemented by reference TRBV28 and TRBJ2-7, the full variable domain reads DVKVTQSSRYLVKRTGEKVFLECVQDMDHENMFWYRQDPGLGLRLIYFSYDVKMKEKGDIPEGYSVSREKKERFSLILESASTNQTSMYLCASRAQDSVPYEQYFGPGTRLTVT.

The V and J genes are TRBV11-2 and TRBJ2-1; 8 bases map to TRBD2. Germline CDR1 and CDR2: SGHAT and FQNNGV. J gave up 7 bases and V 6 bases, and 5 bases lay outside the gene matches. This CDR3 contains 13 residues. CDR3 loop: CASSLTGGNEQFF. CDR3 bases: TGTGCCAGCAGTTTGACGGGGGGGAATGAGCAGTTCTTC.

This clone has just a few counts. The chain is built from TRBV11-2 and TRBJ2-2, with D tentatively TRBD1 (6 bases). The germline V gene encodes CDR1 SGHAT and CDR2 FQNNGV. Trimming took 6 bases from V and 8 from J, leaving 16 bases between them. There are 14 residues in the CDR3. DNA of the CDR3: TGTGCCAGCAGTCGGAACAGGGTTGAGGGGGAGCTGTTTTTT. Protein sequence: CASSRNRVEGELFF.

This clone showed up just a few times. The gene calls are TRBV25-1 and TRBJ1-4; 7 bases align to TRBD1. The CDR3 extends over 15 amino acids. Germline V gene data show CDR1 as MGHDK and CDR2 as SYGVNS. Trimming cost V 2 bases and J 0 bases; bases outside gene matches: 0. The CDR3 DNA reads TGTGCCAGCAGTGAAACAGGGGCAACTAATGAAAAACTGTTTTTT. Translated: CASSETGATNEKLFF.

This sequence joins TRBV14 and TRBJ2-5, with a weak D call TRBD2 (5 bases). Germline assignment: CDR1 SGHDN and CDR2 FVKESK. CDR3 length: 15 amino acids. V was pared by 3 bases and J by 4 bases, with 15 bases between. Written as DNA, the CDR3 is TGTGCCAGCAGCCAGGATCGACTAAAAGGAGAGACCCAGTACTTC. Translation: CASSQDRLKGETQYF.

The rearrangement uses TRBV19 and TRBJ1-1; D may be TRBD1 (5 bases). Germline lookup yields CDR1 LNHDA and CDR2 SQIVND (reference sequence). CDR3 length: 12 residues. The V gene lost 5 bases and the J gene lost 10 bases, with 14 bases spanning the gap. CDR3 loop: CASSVRAQRAFF. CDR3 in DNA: TGTGCCAGTAGTGTCAGGGCCCAGCGAGCTTTCTTT. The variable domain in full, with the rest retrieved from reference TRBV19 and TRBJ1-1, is DGGITQSPKYLFRKEGQNVTLSCEQNLNHDAMYWYRQDPGQGLRLIYYSQIVNDFQKGDIAEGYSVSREKKESFPLTVTSAQKNPTAFYLCASSVRAQRAFFGQGTRLTVV.

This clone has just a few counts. This CDR3 reads CASSQEASGFTDTQYF. The CDR3 DNA follows: TGCGCCAGCAGCCAAGAAGCTAGCGGGTTCACAGATACGCAGTATTTT. This chain joins TRBV4-3 and TRBJ2-3; TRBD2 agrees at 8 bases. Germline CDR1 LGHNA, CDR2 YSLEER. This CDR3 region has 16 residues. V lost 0 bases to trimming and J lost 2 bases; unmatched junction nucleotides: 4.

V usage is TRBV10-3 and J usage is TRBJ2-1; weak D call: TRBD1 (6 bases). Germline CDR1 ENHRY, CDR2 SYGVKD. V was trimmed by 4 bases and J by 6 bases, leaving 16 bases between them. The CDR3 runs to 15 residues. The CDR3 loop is CAISGESGQFNEQFF. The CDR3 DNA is TGTGCCATCAGTGGGGAATCAGGACAGTTCAATGAGCAGTTCTTC.

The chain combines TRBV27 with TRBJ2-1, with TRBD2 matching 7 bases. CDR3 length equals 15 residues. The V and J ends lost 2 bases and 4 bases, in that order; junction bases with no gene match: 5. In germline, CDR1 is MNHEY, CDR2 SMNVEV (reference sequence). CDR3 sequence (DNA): TGTGCCAGCAGTTTACGGCTAGCGGCATACAATGAGCAGTTCTTC. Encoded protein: CASSLRLAAYNEQFF.

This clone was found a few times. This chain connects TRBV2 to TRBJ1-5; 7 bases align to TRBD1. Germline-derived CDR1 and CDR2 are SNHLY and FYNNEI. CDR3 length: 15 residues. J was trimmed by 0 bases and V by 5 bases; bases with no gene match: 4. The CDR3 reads CASSLDRVSNQPQHF. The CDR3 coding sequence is TGTGCCAGCAGTCTCGACAGGGTTAGCAATCAGCCCCAGCATTTT.

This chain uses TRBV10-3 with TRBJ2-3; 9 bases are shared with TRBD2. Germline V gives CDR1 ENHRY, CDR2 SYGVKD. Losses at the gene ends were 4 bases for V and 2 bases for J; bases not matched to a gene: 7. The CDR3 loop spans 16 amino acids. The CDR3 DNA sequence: TGTGCCATCAGTGCTGGGACTAGCTTACACACAGATACGCAGTATTTT. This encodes CAISAGTSLHTDTQYF.

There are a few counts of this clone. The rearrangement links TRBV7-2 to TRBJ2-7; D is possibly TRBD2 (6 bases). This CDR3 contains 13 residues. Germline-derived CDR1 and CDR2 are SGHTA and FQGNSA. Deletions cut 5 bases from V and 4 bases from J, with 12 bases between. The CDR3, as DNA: TGTGCCAGCAGCCCCGGTGGGGGGTACGAGCAGTACTTC. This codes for CASSPGGGYEQYF.

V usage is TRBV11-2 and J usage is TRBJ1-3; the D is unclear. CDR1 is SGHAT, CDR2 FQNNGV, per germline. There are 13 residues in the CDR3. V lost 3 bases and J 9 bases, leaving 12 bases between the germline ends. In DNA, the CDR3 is TGTGCCAGCAGCTTCCCCGACTTGGGCACCATATATTTT. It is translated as CASSFPDLGTIYF.